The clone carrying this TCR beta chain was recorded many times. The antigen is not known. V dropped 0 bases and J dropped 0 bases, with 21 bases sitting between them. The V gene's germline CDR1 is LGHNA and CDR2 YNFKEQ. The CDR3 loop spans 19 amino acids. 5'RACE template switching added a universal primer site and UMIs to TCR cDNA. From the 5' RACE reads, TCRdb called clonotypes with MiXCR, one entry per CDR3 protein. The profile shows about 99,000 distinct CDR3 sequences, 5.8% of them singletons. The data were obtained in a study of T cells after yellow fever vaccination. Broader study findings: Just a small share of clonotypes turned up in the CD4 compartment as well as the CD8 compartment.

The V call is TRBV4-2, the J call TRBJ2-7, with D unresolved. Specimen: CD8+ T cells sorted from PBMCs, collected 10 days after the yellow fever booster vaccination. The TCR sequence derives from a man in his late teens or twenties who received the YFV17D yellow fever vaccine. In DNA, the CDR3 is TGTGCCAGCAGCCAAGAATCCAATATCGGACGCGTAAGCTCCTACGAGCAGTACTTC. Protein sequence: CASSQESNIGRVSSYEQYF.